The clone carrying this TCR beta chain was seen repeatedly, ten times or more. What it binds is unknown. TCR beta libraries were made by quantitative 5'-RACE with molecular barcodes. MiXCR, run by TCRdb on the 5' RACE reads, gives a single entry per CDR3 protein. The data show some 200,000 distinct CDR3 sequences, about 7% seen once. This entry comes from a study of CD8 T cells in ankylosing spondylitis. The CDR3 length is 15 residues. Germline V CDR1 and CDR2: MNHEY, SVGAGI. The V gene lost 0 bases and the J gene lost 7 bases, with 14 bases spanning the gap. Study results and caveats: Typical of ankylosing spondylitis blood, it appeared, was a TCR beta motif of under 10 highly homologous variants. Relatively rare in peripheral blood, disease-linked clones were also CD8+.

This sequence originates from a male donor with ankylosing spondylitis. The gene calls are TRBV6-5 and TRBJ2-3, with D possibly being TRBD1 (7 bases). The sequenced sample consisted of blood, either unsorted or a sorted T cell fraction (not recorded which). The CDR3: CASSYSAGGPYTQYF. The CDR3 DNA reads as TGTGCCAGCAGTTACTCGGCAGGGGGGCCATATACGCAGTATTTT.